Here is one T cell receptor (beta chain) with its context. No antigen is known for it. This sample is part of a study of cytomegalovirus exposure and HLA in healthy donors. General study findings and limits: Links to common viral pathogens appeared, in a later analysis, for several of the most significant clusters.

The CDR3 runs 14 residues. Germline V CDR1 and CDR2: SGHAT, FQNNGV. V lost 4 bases, J lost 2 bases, and 11 bases lay in between. Primers for the PCR totalled 60 Vbeta and 13 Jbeta. The table came from immunoSEQ multiplex PCR; TCRdb's copy has only in-frame clones and leaves some out. The profile shows roughly 100,000 clones, under 85% of them singletons. Sequencing input: PBMCs. The rearrangement uses TRBV11-2 and TRBJ1-1; possibly TRBD1 for D (5 bases). The receptor was isolated from a female donor in good health and CMV-seropositive. The CDR3, as DNA: TGTGCCAGCAGCTCGTCGACAGTTAACACTGAAGCTTTCTTT. Amino acids: CASSSSTVNTEAFF.